This TCR beta chain was captured by sequencing in a study of early T cells in non-severe SARS-CoV-2 infection. This clonotype has at least ten counts. V dropped 6 bases and J dropped 6 bases, with 10 bases sitting between them. Germline CDR1 reads DFQATT; CDR2 reads SNEGSKA (reference sequence). The CDR3 extends over 11 amino acids. TCRdb reprocessed the 5' RACE reads with MiXCR, giving one entry per CDR3 protein. The table includes 30,000 to 35,000 distinct CDR3 sequences, approximately 6.9% detected once. The receptor was derived from an adult who was a healthcare worker with PCR-confirmed SARS-CoV-2 infection or an uninfected control (not recorded which). The source material was whole blood, sampled at baseline. This chain uses TRBV20-1 with TRBJ2-3; D remains unclear. CDR3 protein: CSAPRLDTQYF. Here the CDR3 DNA reads TGCAGTGCGCCAAGACTGGATACGCAGTATTTT.